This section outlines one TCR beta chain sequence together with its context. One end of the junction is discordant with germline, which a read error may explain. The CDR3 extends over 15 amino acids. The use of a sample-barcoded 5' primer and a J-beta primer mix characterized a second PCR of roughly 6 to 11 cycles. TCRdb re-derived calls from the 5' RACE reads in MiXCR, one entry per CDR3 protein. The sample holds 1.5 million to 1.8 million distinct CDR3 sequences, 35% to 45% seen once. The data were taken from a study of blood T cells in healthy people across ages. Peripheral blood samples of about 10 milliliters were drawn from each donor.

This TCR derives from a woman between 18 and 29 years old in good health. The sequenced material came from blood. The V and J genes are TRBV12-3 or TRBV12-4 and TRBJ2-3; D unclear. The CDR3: CVSSTRASSTDTQYF. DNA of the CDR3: TGTGTCAGCAGTACCCGAGCGTCTAGCACAGATACGCAGTATTTT.